This T cell receptor beta chain was obtained from a study of T cells in Graves' hyperthyroidism and ophthalmopathy. TCR beta CDR3 regions were amplified from RNA transcripts. An initial round of RT-PCR targeting the TCR CDR3 relied on the HTBI primer set. TCRdb reprocessed the multiplex PCR reads via MiXCR and lists one record per CDR3 protein. The sample includes roughly 380,000 distinct CDR3 sequences, roughly 13% of them seen just once. The sample holds many counts of this clonotype. What it recognizes is unknown. Patients having uncontrolled infection, another autoimmune disease, pregnancy or lactation were not included. Overall study findings and caveats: Expanded thyroid clonotypes (above 0.001) were mostly also found in blood. Ophthalmopathy was distinguished from stable hyperthyroidism by 13 V-J signatures.

V lost 3 bases and J lost 5, with 13 bases in between. Germline CDR1 and CDR2: MDHEN and SYDVKM. The CDR3 spans 14 residues. The sequencing input was blood. This TCR was sampled from a woman aged 60 to 75 with Graves' hyperthyroidism. This chain links TRBV28 with TRBJ2-5; D is uncertain. DNA of the CDR3: TGTGCCAGCAGTTTGCCACAGACGACGGAGACCCAGTACTTC. Amino acids: CASSLPQTTETQYF.